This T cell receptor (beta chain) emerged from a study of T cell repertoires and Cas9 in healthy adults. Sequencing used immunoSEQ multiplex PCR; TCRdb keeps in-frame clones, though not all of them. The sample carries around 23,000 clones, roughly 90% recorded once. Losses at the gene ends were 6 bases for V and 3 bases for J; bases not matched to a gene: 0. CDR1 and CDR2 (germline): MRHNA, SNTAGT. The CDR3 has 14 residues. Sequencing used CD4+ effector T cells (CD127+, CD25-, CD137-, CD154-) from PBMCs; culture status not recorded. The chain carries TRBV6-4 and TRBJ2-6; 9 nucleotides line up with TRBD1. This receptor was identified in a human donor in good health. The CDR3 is CASRGQGGANVLTF. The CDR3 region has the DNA TGTGCCAGCAGGGGACAGGGTGGGGCCAACGTCCTGACTTTC.